This T cell receptor (beta chain) was found in a study of T cells in Graves' hyperthyroidism and ophthalmopathy. Background on the study: Any treatment followed the collection of peripheral blood at initial diagnosis.

The source material, RNA transcripts, was used to amplify TCR beta CDR3 regions. HTBI primers drove first-round RT-PCR of the TCR CDR3. TCRdb called the multiplex PCR reads again in MiXCR, with one record for every CDR3 protein. The sample has hundreds of thousands of distinct CDR3 sequences; less than 25% are singletons. Individuals with ophthalmopathy presented a Clinical Activity Score of at least 3, a NOSPECS grade of at least 4 and a duration under 3 months. Patients were excluded for uncontrolled infection, other autoimmune disease, pregnancy or lactation. Isolation of PBMCs was performed on around 9.8 ml fresh peripheral blood. The CDR3 is made up of 15 amino acids. The germline V gene has CDR1 MNHEY and CDR2 SVGAGI. J gave up 9 bases and V 0 bases, and 8 bases lay outside the gene matches.

The clonotype originates from a man under 40 with Graves' ophthalmopathy. V usage is TRBV6-5 and J usage is TRBJ2-1, with 7 bases lining up with TRBD2. Sequencing was performed on blood. DNA for the CDR3: TGTGCCAGCAGTTACTCCGCGGGAGAGGTGGGTGAGCAGTTCTTC. Translated: CASSYSAGEVGEQFF.